The entry below gives a single T cell receptor (beta chain) sequence along with its context. This sample was included in a study of blood T cell repertoires in COVID-19. At the level of the study: COVID-19 samples from acute and convalescent phases originated in the United States, Italy and Spain. The cDNA or gDNA used as material had been derived from T cells, B-cell-depleted T cells, or PBMCs.

In germline, CDR1 is LNHNV, CDR2 YYDKDF (reference sequence). The germline V and J ends were trimmed by 5 bases and 3 bases, with 22 bases remaining between them. The CDR3 sequence is 17 residues long. The assay was immunoSEQ multiplex PCR, and TCRdb's table has in-frame clones only and misses some. This sample has tens of thousands of clones, with 85% found just once. Sequencing used peripheral blood. This receptor was taken from a human donor in a cohort sampled during active COVID-19. The V call is TRBV15, the J call TRBJ1-2; possibly TRBD1 for D (5 bases). CDR3 protein: CATSGTHETVNYYGYTF. The CDR3 region has the DNA TGTGCCACCAGCGGAACCCACGAGACAGTGAACTACTATGGCTACACCTTC.